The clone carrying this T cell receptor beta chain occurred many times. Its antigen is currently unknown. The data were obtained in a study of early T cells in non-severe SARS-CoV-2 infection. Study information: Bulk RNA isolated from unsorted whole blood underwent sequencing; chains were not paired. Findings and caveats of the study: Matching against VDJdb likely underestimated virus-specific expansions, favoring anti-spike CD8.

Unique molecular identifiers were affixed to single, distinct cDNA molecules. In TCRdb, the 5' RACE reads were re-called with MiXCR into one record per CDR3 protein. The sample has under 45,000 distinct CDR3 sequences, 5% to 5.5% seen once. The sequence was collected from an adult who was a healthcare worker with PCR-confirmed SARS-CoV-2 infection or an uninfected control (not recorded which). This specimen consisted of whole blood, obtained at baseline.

CDR3 loop: CASSLGAGEGELFF. CDR3 sequence (DNA): TGTGCCAGCAGCCTTGGAGCGGGAGAGGGGGAGCTGTTTTTT. This chain connects TRBV3-1 to TRBJ2-2, with 8 bases lining up with TRBD2. V dropped 4 bases and J dropped 8; count of bases not matched to a gene: 6. This CDR3 comprises 14 residues. The V gene's germline CDR1 is LGHDT and CDR2 YNNKEL (reference sequence).